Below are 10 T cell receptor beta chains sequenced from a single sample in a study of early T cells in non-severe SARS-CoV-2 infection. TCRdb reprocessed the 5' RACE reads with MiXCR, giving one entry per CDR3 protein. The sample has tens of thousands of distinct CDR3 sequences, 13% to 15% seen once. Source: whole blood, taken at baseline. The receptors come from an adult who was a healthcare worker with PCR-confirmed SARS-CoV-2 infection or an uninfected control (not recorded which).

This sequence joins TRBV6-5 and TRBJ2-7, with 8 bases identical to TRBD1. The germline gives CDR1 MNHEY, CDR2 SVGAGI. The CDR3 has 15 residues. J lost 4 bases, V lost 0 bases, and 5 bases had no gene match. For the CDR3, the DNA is TGTGCCAGCAGTTACTCGGTCGACAGGGGATACGAGCAGTACTTC. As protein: CASSYSVDRGYEQYF.

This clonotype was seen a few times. The CDR3 region is CASGAAGGPDEQFF. CDR3 DNA: TGTGCCAGCGGCGCAGCGGGAGGGCCGGATGAGCAGTTCTTC. The J gene is TRBJ2-1, the V gene TRBV9, with 10 bases identical to TRBD2. The junction had 9 bases not matched to a gene; V was cut back by 7 bases and J by 8 bases. The CDR3 sequence is 14 residues long. The germline V gene has CDR1 SGDLS and CDR2 YYNGEE. Drawing the rest from reference TRBV9 and TRBJ2-1, the complete variable domain is DSGVTQTPKHLITATGQRVTLRCSPRSGDLSVYWYQQSLDQGLQFLIQYYNGEERAKGNILERFSAQQFPDLHSELNLSSLELGDSALYFCASGAAGGPDEQFFGPGTRLTVL.

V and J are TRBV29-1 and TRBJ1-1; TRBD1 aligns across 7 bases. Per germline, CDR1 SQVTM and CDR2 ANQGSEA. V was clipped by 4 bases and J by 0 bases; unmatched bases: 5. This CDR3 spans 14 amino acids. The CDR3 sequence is CSVGGQNMNTEAFF. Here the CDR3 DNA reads TGCAGCGTTGGGGGACAGAACATGAACACTGAAGCTTTCTTT.

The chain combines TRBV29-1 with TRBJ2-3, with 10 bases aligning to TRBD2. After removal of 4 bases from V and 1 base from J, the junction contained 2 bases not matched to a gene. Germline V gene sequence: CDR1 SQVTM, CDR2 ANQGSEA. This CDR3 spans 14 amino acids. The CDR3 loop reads CSVGSGRGTDTQYF. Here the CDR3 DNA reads TGCAGCGTTGGGAGCGGGAGGGGCACAGATACGCAGTATTTT.

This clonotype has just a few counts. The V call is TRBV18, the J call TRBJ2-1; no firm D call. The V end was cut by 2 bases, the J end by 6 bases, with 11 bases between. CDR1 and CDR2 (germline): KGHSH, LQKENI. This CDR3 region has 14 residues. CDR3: CASSPVDSANEQFF. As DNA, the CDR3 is TGTGCCAGCTCACCAGTAGACTCCGCCAATGAGCAGTTCTTC.

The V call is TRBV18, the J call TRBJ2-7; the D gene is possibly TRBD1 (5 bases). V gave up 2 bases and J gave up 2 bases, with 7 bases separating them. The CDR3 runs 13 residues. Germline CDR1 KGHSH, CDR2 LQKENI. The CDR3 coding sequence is TGTGCCAGCTCACCAGACAGTACCTACGAGCAGTACTTC. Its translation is CASSPDSTYEQYF.

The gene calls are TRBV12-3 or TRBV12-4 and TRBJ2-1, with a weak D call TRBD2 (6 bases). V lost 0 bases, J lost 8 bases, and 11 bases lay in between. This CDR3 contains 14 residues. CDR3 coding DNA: TGTGCCAGCAGTTTAGCGGGAGGTTTGTATGAGCAGTTCTTC. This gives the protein CASSLAGGLYEQFF.

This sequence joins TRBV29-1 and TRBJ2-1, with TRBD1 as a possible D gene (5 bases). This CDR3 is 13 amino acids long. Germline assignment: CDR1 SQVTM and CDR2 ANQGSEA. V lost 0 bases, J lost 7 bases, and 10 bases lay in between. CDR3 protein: CSVEDRQGNEQFF. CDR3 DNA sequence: TGCAGCGTTGAAGATAGGCAGGGTAATGAGCAGTTCTTC.

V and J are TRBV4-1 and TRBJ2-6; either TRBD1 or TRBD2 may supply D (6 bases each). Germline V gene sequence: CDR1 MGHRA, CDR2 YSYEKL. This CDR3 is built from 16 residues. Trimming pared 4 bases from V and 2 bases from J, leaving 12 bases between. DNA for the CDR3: TGCGCCAGCAGCCCGAGGGGGGCAGCTGGGGCCAACGTCCTGACTTTC. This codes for CASSPRGAAGANVLTF.

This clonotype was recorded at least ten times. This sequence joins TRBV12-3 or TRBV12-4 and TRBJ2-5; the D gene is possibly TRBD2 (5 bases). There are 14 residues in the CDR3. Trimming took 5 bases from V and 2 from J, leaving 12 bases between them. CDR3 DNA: TGTGCCAGCAGTATCCTTACGGGGCAAGAGACCCAGTACTTC. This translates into CASSILTGQETQYF.